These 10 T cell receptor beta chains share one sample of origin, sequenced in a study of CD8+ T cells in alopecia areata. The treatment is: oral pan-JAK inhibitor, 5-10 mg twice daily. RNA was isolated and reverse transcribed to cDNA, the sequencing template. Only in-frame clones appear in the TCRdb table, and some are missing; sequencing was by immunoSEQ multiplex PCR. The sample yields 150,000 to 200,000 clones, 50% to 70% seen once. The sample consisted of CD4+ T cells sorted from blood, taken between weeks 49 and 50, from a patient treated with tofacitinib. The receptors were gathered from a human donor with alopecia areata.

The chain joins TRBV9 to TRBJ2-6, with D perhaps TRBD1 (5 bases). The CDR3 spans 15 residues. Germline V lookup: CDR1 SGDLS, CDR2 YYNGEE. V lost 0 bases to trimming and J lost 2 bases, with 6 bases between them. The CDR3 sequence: CASSVAQAGANVLTF. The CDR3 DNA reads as TGTGCCAGCAGCGTAGCACAGGCTGGGGCCAACGTCCTGACTTTC. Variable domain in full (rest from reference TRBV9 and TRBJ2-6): DSGVTQTPKHLITATGQRVTLRCSPRSGDLSVYWYQQSLDQGLQFLIQYYNGEERAKGNILERFSAQQFPDLHSELNLSSLELGDSALYFCASSVAQAGANVLTFGAGSRLTVL.

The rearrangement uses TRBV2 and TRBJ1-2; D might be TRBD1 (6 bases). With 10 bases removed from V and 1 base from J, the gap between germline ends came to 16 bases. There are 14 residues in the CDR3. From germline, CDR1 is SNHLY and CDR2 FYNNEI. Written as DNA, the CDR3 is TGTGCCAACCCGGGGGACACTCTTAACTATGGCTACACCTTC. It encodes CANPGDTLNYGYTF.

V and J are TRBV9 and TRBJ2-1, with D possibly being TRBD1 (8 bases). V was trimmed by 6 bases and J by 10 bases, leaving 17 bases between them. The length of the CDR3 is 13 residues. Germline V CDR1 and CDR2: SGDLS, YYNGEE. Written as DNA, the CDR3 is TGTGCCAGCAACGGACAACAGGGGGGGGAGCAGTTCTTC. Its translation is CASNGQQGGEQFF.

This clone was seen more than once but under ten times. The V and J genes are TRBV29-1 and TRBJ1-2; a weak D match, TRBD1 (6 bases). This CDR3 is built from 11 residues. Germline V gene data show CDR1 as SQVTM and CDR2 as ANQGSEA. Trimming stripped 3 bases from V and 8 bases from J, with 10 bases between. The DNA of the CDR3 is TGCAGCGTTGAGGGGGCTAAAGGCTACACCTTC. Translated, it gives CSVEGAKGYTF.

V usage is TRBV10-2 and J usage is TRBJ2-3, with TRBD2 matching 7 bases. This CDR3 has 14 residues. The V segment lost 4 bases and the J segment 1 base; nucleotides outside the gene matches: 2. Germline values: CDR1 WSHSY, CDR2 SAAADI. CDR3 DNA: TGCGCCAGCAGTGTCCGGGGGGGCACAGATACGCAGTATTTT. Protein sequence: CASSVRGGTDTQYF.

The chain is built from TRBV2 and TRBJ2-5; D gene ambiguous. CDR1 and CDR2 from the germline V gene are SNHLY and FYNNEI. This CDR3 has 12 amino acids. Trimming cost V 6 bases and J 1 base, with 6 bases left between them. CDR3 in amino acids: CASRSFQETQYF. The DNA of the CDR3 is TGTGCCAGCAGGAGTTTCCAAGAGACCCAGTACTTC. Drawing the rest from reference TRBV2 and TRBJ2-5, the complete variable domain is EPEVTQTPSHQVTQMGQEVILRCVPISNHLYFYWYRQILGQKVEFLVSFYNNEISEKSEIFDDQFSVERPDGSNFTLKIRSTKLEDSAMYFCASRSFQETQYFGPGTRLLVL.

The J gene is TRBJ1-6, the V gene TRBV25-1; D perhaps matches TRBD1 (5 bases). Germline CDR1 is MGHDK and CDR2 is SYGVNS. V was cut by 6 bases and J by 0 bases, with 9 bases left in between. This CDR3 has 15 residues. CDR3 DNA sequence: TGTGCCAGCAGAGGAGACAGCTCCTATAATTCACCCCTCCACTTT. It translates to CASRGDSSYNSPLHF.

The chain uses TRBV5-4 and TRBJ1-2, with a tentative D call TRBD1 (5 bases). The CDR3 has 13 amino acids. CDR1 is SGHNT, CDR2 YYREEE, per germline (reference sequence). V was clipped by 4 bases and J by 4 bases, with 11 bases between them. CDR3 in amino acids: CASSPDRGYGYTF. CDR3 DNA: TGTGCCAGCAGCCCAGACAGAGGCTATGGCTACACCTTC.

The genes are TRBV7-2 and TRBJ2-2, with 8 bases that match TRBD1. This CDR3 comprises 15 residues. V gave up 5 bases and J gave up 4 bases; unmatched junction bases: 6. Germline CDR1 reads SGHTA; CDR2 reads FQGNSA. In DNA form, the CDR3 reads TGTGCCAGCAGCCCCCAGACAGGGGCCACCGGGGAGCTGTTTTTT. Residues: CASSPQTGATGELFF.

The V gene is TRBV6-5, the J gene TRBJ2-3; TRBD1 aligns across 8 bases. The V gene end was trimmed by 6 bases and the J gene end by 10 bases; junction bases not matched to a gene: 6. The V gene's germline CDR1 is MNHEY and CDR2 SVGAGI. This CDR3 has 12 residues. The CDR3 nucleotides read TGTGCCAGCAGCACGCGGACAGGGTCGCAGTATTTT. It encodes CASSTRTGSQYF.